The clone carrying this T cell receptor beta chain was seen a few times. The antigen is unknown. The data derive from a study of response to subunit inactivated influenza vaccine. MiXCR was run by TCRdb on the RT-PCR reads, yielding one entry per CDR3 protein. The profile covers more than 550,000 distinct CDR3 sequences, with over 9.5% appearing a single time and 9.5% to 13% taken by the ten largest. Findings and limits, study-wide: Every seasonal influenza vaccination brings in few new T cells, the authors suggested.

The CDR3 length is 15 residues. Trimming left V 3 bases short and J 1 base short, with 12 bases between. Germline assignment: CDR1 SGDLS and CDR2 YYNGEE. The TCR originated in a man aged 50-59 years who received an inactivated influenza vaccine. The chain carries TRBV9 and TRBJ2-3; a weak D match, TRBD1 (5 bases). This specimen was PBMCs from blood, taken on the day of vaccination. Here the CDR3 reads CASSGDSVRTDTQYF. CDR3 coding DNA: TGTGCCAGCAGCGGCGACAGCGTACGCACAGATACGCAGTATTTT.